A single sample is the source of the 20 T cell receptor beta chains below, sequenced in a study of shared clonotypes between healthy human individuals. Using immunoSEQ multiplex PCR, the repertoire was profiled, and TCRdb retains in-frame clones only, with some absent. The sample carries roughly 500,000 clones, about 95% recorded once. The material sequenced was naive CD4+ T cells sorted from blood. Subset defined: CD45RA+ positively selected. Receptor source: a woman in her thirties in good health.

V is TRBV28 and J is TRBJ2-1, with 11 bases that match TRBD2. Losses at the gene ends were 5 bases for V and 7 bases for J; bases not matched to a gene: 7. Germline CDR1 is MDHEN and CDR2 is SYDVKM. This CDR3 comprises 15 residues. In DNA form, the CDR3 reads TGTGCCAGCAGTCTAGCGGGAGGCCAGGGGAATGAGCAGTTCTTC. Amino acid sequence: CASSLAGGQGNEQFF.

This chain uses TRBV30 with TRBJ1-5; D not certain. Germline CDR1 reads GTSNPN; CDR2 reads SVGIG (reference sequence). Trimming cost V 0 bases and J 4 bases, with 7 bases left between them. This CDR3 is built from 13 residues. CDR3 amino acids: CAWSVMWNQPQHF. The CDR3 coding sequence is TGTGCCTGGAGTGTAATGTGGAATCAGCCCCAGCATTTT. Full variable domain (outside the CDR3, taken from reference TRBV30 and TRBJ1-5): SQTIHQWPATLVQPVGSPLSLECTVEGTSNPNLYWYRQAAGRGLQLLFYSVGIGQISSEVPQNLSASRPQDRQFILSSKKLLLSDSGFYLCAWSVMWNQPQHFGDGTRLSIL.

This chain links TRBV5-6 with TRBJ2-1; 11 bases agree with TRBD2. Unmatched junction bases numbered 2, after V lost 0 bases and J lost 0 bases. Germline loops: CDR1 SGHDT, CDR2 YYEEEE. The CDR3 totals 17 residues. CDR3 DNA: TGTGCCAGCAGCTTGGCCGGGACTAGCGGCTCCTACAATGAGCAGTTCTTC. It yields the protein CASSLAGTSGSYNEQFF.

The gene calls are TRBV5-1 and TRBJ2-7; 11 nucleotides line up with TRBD2. Germline assignment: CDR1 SGHRS and CDR2 YFSETQ. V lost 4 bases and J lost 6; bases outside the gene matches: 9. The length of the CDR3 is 15 residues. The CDR3 here is CASSTLLAGVLEQYF. DNA for the CDR3: TGCGCCAGCAGCACGCTACTAGCGGGAGTTCTCGAGCAGTACTTC.

On this clone: This same CDR3 is encoded by further DNA sequences in the sample. This chain links TRBV18 with TRBJ2-1, with a possible D match to TRBD1 (6 bases). The ends were cut back, 4 bases at V and 0 bases at J, with 10 bases in the middle. The CDR3 is 15 residues long. Germline loops: CDR1 KGHSH, CDR2 LQKENI. CDR3 bases: TGTGCCAGCTCACGAGGGGGTAGCTCCTACAATGAGCAGTTCTTC. This translates into CASSRGGSSYNEQFF. Filled out from reference TRBV18 and TRBJ2-1, the complete variable domain reads NAGVMQNPRHLVRRRGQEARLRCSPMKGHSHVYWYRQLPEEGLKFMVYLQKENIIDESGMPKERFSAEFPKEGPSILRIQQVVRGDSAAYFCASSRGGSSYNEQFFGPGTRLTVL.

V gene TRBV2 combines with J gene TRBJ2-1, with TRBD2 identical over 11 bases. Trimming took 5 bases from V and 7 from J; bases not matched to a gene: 7. The length of the CDR3 is 15 residues. In germline, CDR1 is SNHLY, CDR2 FYNNEI. In DNA, the CDR3 is TGTGCCAGCAGTAGACTAGCGGGGACGGGGAATGAGCAGTTCTTC. Encoded protein: CASSRLAGTGNEQFF.

V and J are TRBV5-1 and TRBJ1-3; TRBD1 is a possible D gene (5 bases). Between the trimmed V and J ends, which lost 2 bases and 2 bases, there was a span of 11 bases. Germline V gives CDR1 SGHRS, CDR2 YFSETQ. The CDR3 is made up of 15 amino acids. CDR3 sequence (DNA): TGCGCCAGCAGCTTAGAATCGACAGCTGGAAACACCATATATTTT. Amino acids: CASSLESTAGNTIYF.

The chain couples TRBV9 to TRBJ2-3; 8 nucleotides align to TRBD2. The CDR3 is 14 residues long. The ends lost 3 bases at V and 6 bases at J; junction bases unmatched: 6. CDR1 SGDLS and CDR2 YYNGEE come from the germline V gene. The CDR3 here is CASSATSGSDTQYF. The CDR3 nucleotides read TGTGCCAGCAGCGCCACAAGCGGGAGCGATACGCAGTATTTT.

This clone was observed a handful of times. The gene calls are TRBV19 and TRBJ1-2, with D tentatively TRBD1 (6 bases). The CDR3 extends over 13 amino acids. V gave up 6 bases and J gave up 0 bases, with 8 bases separating them. The germline V gene encodes CDR1 LNHDA and CDR2 SQIVND (reference sequence). The CDR3 region is CASRGQPNYGYTF. The CDR3 bases are TGTGCCAGTAGGGGACAACCTAACTATGGCTACACCTTC.

This clone was detected once. CDR3 sequence: CASSRGLTSSGANVLTF. DNA for the CDR3: TGTGCCAGCAGTCGCGGACTGACGAGCTCTGGGGCCAACGTCCTGACTTTC. The V and J genes are TRBV2 and TRBJ2-6; weak D call: TRBD2 (5 bases). CDR3 size: 17 residues. Germline V lookup: CDR1 SNHLY, CDR2 FYNNEI. The V end was cut by 5 bases, the J end by 0 bases, with 14 bases between.

The chain joins TRBV28 to TRBJ2-1, with 9 nucleotides matching TRBD2. This CDR3 comprises 15 residues. Germline V gene data show CDR1 as MDHEN and CDR2 as SYDVKM. V gave up 7 bases and J gave up 4 bases; unmatched junction bases: 8. The CDR3 reads CASTWREGHYNEQFF. CDR3 nucleotides: TGTGCCAGCACTTGGCGGGAGGGCCATTACAATGAGCAGTTCTTC.

The chain links TRBV4-2 to TRBJ2-5; D is possibly TRBD1 (6 bases). The CDR3 spans 14 residues. The germline V gene has CDR1 LGHNA and CDR2 YNFKEQ. Trimming pared 1 base from V and 5 bases from J, leaving 11 bases between. The CDR3 DNA is TGTGCCAGCAGCCAAGGGGGGCCCCAGGAGACCCAGTACTTC. It encodes CASSQGGPQETQYF.

The rearrangement joins TRBV6-1 to TRBJ1-1; no clear D. The CDR3 contains 11 residues. V was pared by 8 bases and J by 1 base, with 5 bases between. Germline lookup yields CDR1 MNHNS and CDR2 SASEGT. In DNA form, the CDR3 reads TGTGCCAGCGAGGGGAACACTGAAGCTTTCTTT. Protein sequence: CASEGNTEAFF.

This sequence joins TRBV7-2 and TRBJ2-5; 9 bases align to TRBD2. Germline assignment: CDR1 SGHTA and CDR2 FQGNSA. V lost 7 bases to trimming and J lost 5 bases; unmatched junction nucleotides: 11. This CDR3 contains 15 residues. CDR3 residues: CASTNGSGRAETQYF. The CDR3 DNA follows: TGTGCCAGCACCAATGGTAGCGGGAGAGCTGAGACCCAGTACTTC. The full variable domain, completed using reference TRBV7-2 and TRBJ2-5, is GAGVSQSPSNKVTEKGKDVELRCDPISGHTALYWYRQSLGQGLEFLIYFQGNSAPDKSGLPSDRFSAERTGGSVSTLTIQRTQQEDSAVYLCASTNGSGRAETQYFGPGTRLLVL.

The rearrangement uses TRBV11-2 and TRBJ2-7; the D is unclear. CDR1 and CDR2 from the germline V gene are SGHAT and FQNNGV. The CDR3 runs 11 residues. V lost 7 bases to trimming and J lost 0 bases, with 4 bases between them. This chain's CDR3 is CASTSSYEQYF. The CDR3, as DNA: TGTGCCAGCACCAGCTCCTACGAGCAGTACTTC.

The genes are TRBV27 and TRBJ1-6, with 8 nucleotides matching TRBD1. The V gene end was trimmed by 3 bases and the J gene end by 7 bases; junction bases not matched to a gene: 5. The germline gives CDR1 MNHEY, CDR2 SMNVEV (reference sequence). The CDR3 is made up of 15 amino acids. The CDR3 protein is CASSFIGQGNSPLHF. The CDR3 DNA reads TGTGCCAGCAGTTTCATTGGACAGGGAAATTCACCCCTCCACTTT.

The chain combines TRBV19 with TRBJ2-2; 9 nucleotides line up with TRBD2. Germline V lookup: CDR1 LNHDA, CDR2 SQIVND (reference sequence). Trimming took 11 bases from V and 7 from J; bases not matched to a gene: 8. This CDR3 comprises 13 residues. CDR3 sequence reads: CAGSGRLDGELFF. The CDR3 DNA is TGTGCCGGAAGCGGGAGGCTTGACGGGGAGCTGTTTTTT.

V usage is TRBV9 and J usage is TRBJ2-5; D uncertain. TRBJ2-7 explains the end of the DNA better; the J call may be wrong. CDR3 length: 14 residues. CDR1 is SGDLS and CDR2 is YYNGEE in the germline V gene. The CDR3: CASSVAFSPYEQYF. In nucleotides, the CDR3 is TGTGCCAGCAGCGTAGCTTTTTCGCCCTACGAGCAGTACTTC.

The chain has TRBV5-1 and TRBJ2-1; no definite D call. CDR3 length: 16 amino acids. Trimming left V 4 bases short and J 6 bases short, with 20 bases between. Per germline, CDR1 SGHRS and CDR2 YFSETQ. CDR3 DNA sequence: TGCGCCAGCAGCACCCGCGGCGGTGGCCTCGGCAATGAGCAGTTCTTC. This codes for CASSTRGGGLGNEQFF.

The chain links TRBV5-4 to TRBJ2-1, with TRBD2 identical over 7 bases. Germline V gene data show CDR1 as SGHNT and CDR2 as YYREEE (reference sequence). With V trimmed by 3 bases and J by 3 bases, 9 bases remained unmatched. The CDR3 is 16 amino acids. The CDR3 region has the DNA TGTGCCAGCAGCTCCCCTCCCAGCGGGATCTACAATGAGCAGTTCTTC. It specifies CASSSPPSGIYNEQFF.